This passage covers 6 T cell receptor beta chains from one sample sequenced in a study of T-cell reconstitution after alpha-beta-depleted transplantation in children. Researchers prepared the TCRbeta library using unique molecular identifiers, the study reports. TCRdb analysed the PCR reads with MiXCR anew, one entry per CDR3 protein. The sample yields around 500,000 distinct CDR3 sequences, roughly an eighth seen once. Sequencing was performed on PBMCs from the stem cell graft donor, taken from the stem cell graft. The receptors come from a human donor who donated a stem cell graft to a child with combined immunodeficiency.

This clonotype was seen at least ten times. This chain's CDR3 is CASSYARTGRFNEQFF. The CDR3 DNA is TGTGCCAGCAGTTACGCCAGGACAGGGAGGTTCAATGAGCAGTTCTTC. The chain recombines TRBV6-5 with TRBJ2-1; 8 bases match TRBD1. The CDR3 contains 16 residues. Germline CDR1 MNHEY, CDR2 SVGAGI. J was trimmed by 6 bases and V by 2 bases; bases with no gene match: 9.

This clonotype occurred a few times. The chain carries TRBV12-3 or TRBV12-4 and TRBJ2-1; 11 positions match TRBD1. The CDR3 runs to 17 residues. Trimming cost V 3 bases and J 4 bases; bases outside gene matches: 8. The CDR3 region has the DNA TGTGCCAGCAGTTTCCTAAGGGGGACAGGGGGGTACAATGAGCAGTTCTTC. It is translated as CASSFLRGTGGYNEQFF.

This clonotype was picked up many times. This chain links TRBV12-3 or TRBV12-4 with TRBJ2-3; no clear D gene. Trimming removed 3 bases at V and 7 bases at J, with 14 bases between. The CDR3 contains 14 residues. The CDR3 loop reads CASSFLGYMYTQYF. The CDR3 nucleotides read TGTGCCAGCAGTTTTTTGGGGTATATGTATACGCAGTATTTT.

In this sample, this clonotype turned up many times. The chain has TRBV12-3 or TRBV12-4 and TRBJ2-2; D remains ambiguous. This CDR3 comprises 15 residues. Trimming stripped 6 bases from V and 4 bases from J, with 15 bases between. The CDR3 loop reads CASSPRRPGTGELFF. CDR3 bases: TGTGCCAGCAGCCCCCGTCGTCCGGGCACCGGGGAGCTGTTTTTT.

Only a few counts were recorded for this clonotype. This chain connects TRBV2 to TRBJ2-5, with TRBD2 identical over 12 bases. Per germline, CDR1 SNHLY and CDR2 FYNNEI. This CDR3 comprises 16 residues. With 6 bases clipped from V and 1 base from J, the junction kept 6 bases outside the gene matches. In nucleotides, the CDR3 is TGTGCCAGCAGGAAAGGACTAGCGGGACCCCAAGAGACCCAGTACTTC. It translates to CASRKGLAGPQETQYF. The entire variable domain, with the rest obtained from reference TRBV2 and TRBJ2-5, is as follows: EPEVTQTPSHQVTQMGQEVILRCVPISNHLYFYWYRQILGQKVEFLVSFYNNEISEKSEIFDDQFSVERPDGSNFTLKIRSTKLEDSAMYFCASRKGLAGPQETQYFGPGTRLLVL.

The chain's CDR3 is CSARDRDFYEQYF. In DNA, the CDR3 is TGCAGTGCTAGGGATCGAGACTTCTACGAGCAGTACTTC. The V gene is TRBV20-1, the J gene TRBJ2-7; D remains ambiguous. The CDR3 runs 13 residues. Trimming removed 3 bases at V and 3 bases at J, with 12 bases between. Germline CDR1 and CDR2: DFQATT and SNEGSKA (reference sequence).